These 11 T cell receptor beta chains originate from one sample sequenced in a study of T cell responses to AZD1222 COVID-19 vaccine. This table comes from immunoSEQ multiplex PCR, and its TCRdb copy is limited to in-frame clones, with some not included. The sample holds 30,000 to 35,000 clones; around 84% are singletons and the top ten take approximately 9.9%. The sequences come from peripheral blood, collected 28 days after the second AZD1222 dose. The receptors derive from an adult who received the AZD1222 COVID-19 vaccine.

V and J are TRBV3-1 (or the pseudogene TRBV3-2) and TRBJ1-4; unclear D gene. V was cut by 0 bases and J by 4 bases, with 6 bases left in between. The V gene's germline CDR1 is LGHDT and CDR2 YNNKEL (reference sequence). The CDR3 runs 14 residues. The CDR3, as DNA: TGTGCCAGCAGCCAAGATACAGTTAATGAAAAACTGTTTTTT. It specifies CASSQDTVNEKLFF.

V usage is TRBV19 and J usage is TRBJ1-5; D gene uncertain. V gave up 6 bases and J gave up 3 bases, with 6 bases separating them. CDR1 LNHDA and CDR2 SQIVND come from the germline V gene (reference sequence). The CDR3 is 12 amino acids. The CDR3 coding sequence is TGTGCCAGTAGGGACCTCAATCAGCCCCAGCATTTT. Translated: CASRDLNQPQHF.

V gene TRBV2 combines with J gene TRBJ2-7; perhaps D is TRBD1 or TRBD2 (5 bases each). This CDR3 is 15 amino acids long. The germline V and J ends were trimmed by 5 bases and 5 bases, with 19 bases remaining between them. Germline CDR1 reads SNHLY; CDR2 reads FYNNEI. The CDR3 nucleotides read TGTGCCAGCAGTCCTCTCGGGACCTCCGGAGACGAGCAGTACTTC. It translates to CASSPLGTSGDEQYF.

The chain links TRBV5-4 to TRBJ1-2; D possibly corresponds to TRBD1 (5 bases). V was trimmed by 6 bases and J by 5 bases, leaving 17 bases between them. This CDR3 has 14 residues. CDR1 and CDR2 (germline): SGHNT, YYREEE (reference sequence). CDR3 region: CASTPAGGVYGYTF. The CDR3, as DNA: TGTGCCAGCACCCCGGCGGGGGGGGTATATGGCTACACCTTC. Full variable domain (remainder filled in from reference TRBV5-4 and TRBJ1-2): ETGVTQSPTHLIKTRGQQVTLRCSSQSGHNTVSWYQQALGQGPQFIFQYYREEENGRGNFPPRFSGLQFPNYSSELNVNALELDDSALYLCASTPAGGVYGYTFGSGTRLTVV.

The chain combines TRBV2 with TRBJ2-7, with D tentatively TRBD1 or TRBD2 (5 bases each). Germline lookup yields CDR1 SNHLY and CDR2 FYNNEI. This CDR3 has 11 residues. Trimming stripped 11 bases from V and 3 bases from J, with 11 bases between. The CDR3: CAGGTVYEQYF. The CDR3, as DNA: TGTGCCGGGGGAACAGTCTACGAGCAGTACTTC.

The chain has TRBV11-3 and TRBJ2-2, with D hard to call. Germline V gives CDR1 SGHNT, CDR2 YENEEA. This CDR3 has 13 amino acids. V dropped 4 bases and J dropped 5 bases, with 8 bases sitting between them. CDR3 amino acids: CASSSKTTGELFF. For the CDR3, the DNA is TGTGCCAGCAGCTCGAAGACGACCGGGGAGCTGTTTTTT.

This clone was seen a few times. The chain is built from TRBV5-1 and TRBJ2-7; 9 positions agree with TRBD1. The CDR3 consists of 17 residues. CDR1 is SGHRS, CDR2 YFSETQ, per germline. V lost 0 bases and J lost 3; bases outside the gene matches: 10. The CDR3: CASSLGTGGVYDYEQYF. The CDR3 bases are TGCGCCAGCAGCTTGGGCACAGGGGGCGTCTATGACTACGAGCAGTACTTC.

The rearrangement joins TRBV30 to TRBJ1-3; weak D call: TRBD1 (5 bases). V gave up 0 bases and J gave up 2 bases, with 8 bases separating them. CDR3 size: 14 residues. Germline V gene lookup returns CDR1 GTSNPN and CDR2 SVGIG (reference sequence). For the CDR3, the DNA is TGTGCCTGGAGTGTGACAGCACCTGGAAACACCATATATTTT. It translates to CAWSVTAPGNTIYF. The entire variable domain, with the rest obtained from reference TRBV30 and TRBJ1-3, is as follows: SQTIHQWPATLVQPVGSPLSLECTVEGTSNPNLYWYRQAAGRGLQLLFYSVGIGQISSEVPQNLSASRPQDRQFILSSKKLLLSDSGFYLCAWSVTAPGNTIYFGEGSWLTVV.

This clone was recorded only once. This chain connects TRBV3-1 (or the pseudogene TRBV3-2) to TRBJ1-1; no definite D call. V shed 1 base and J shed 6 bases, with 9 bases lying between them. This CDR3 region has 13 residues. The germline CDR1 and CDR2 sequences are LGHDT and YNNKEL (reference sequence). This CDR3 reads CASSQGGSAEAFF. The CDR3 DNA follows: TGTGCCAGCAGCCAAGGCGGAAGCGCTGAAGCTTTCTTT.

The chain employs TRBV5-1 and TRBJ2-5, with D perhaps being TRBD1 or TRBD2 (5 bases each). V was trimmed by 0 bases and J by 0 bases, leaving 12 bases between them. Germline values: CDR1 SGHRS, CDR2 YFSETQ. The CDR3 is 16 amino acids. CDR3 sequence (DNA): TGCGCCAGCAGCTTGGCCGGGGCTCAGTACCAAGAGACCCAGTACTTC. It translates to CASSLAGAQYQETQYF.

The V call is TRBV5-1, the J call TRBJ2-5; a weak D match, TRBD1 (5 bases). This CDR3 is built from 13 residues. Trimming removed 2 bases at V and 5 bases at J, with 10 bases between. Germline loops: CDR1 SGHRS, CDR2 YFSETQ. The CDR3 DNA reads TGCGCCAGCAGCTTTTCGACAGCGGAGACCCAGTACTTC. Its translation: CASSFSTAETQYF. Supplemented by reference TRBV5-1 and TRBJ2-5, the full variable domain reads KAGVTQTPRYLIKTRGQQVTLSCSPISGHRSVSWYQQTPGQGLQFLFEYFSETQRNKGNFPGRFSGRQFSNSRSEMNVSTLELGDSALYLCASSFSTAETQYFGPGTRLLVL.